Below, one TCR beta chain is given with its context. This sample is drawn from a study of blood T cell repertoires in COVID-19. Background on the study: Samples of COVID-19 (acute and convalescent) were obtained from the United States, Italy and Spain. PBMCs, B-cell-depleted T cells, or T cells provided the cDNA or gDNA that made up the material.

Original handling: Counts of nucleated cells, estimated from reference gene primer amplification, were obtained. This table comes from immunoSEQ multiplex PCR, and its TCRdb copy is limited to in-frame clones, with some not included. V and J calls and clone size are copied from that table; D and trimming were computed from the DNA. The sample contains 150,000 to 200,000 clones, around nine tenths of which appear only once. Sequencing used peripheral blood. The origin of this receptor is a man between 65 and 85 years old with acute or convalescent COVID-19.

The CDR3 nucleotides are TGTGCCAGCAGCTTAGTCCAGGGAGGACAGCCCCAGCATTTT. It encodes CASSLVQGGQPQHF. V gene TRBV7-8 combines with J gene TRBJ1-5, with D maybe TRBD1 (5 bases). V dropped 1 base and J dropped 7 bases, with 11 bases sitting between them. The CDR3 runs 14 residues. The germline gives CDR1 SGHVS, CDR2 FQNEAQ.